This entry is about one T cell receptor (beta chain). Its antigen remains unidentified. No base quality information exists; no much larger clone differs at one position. The germline V gene (reference sequence) specifies LNHDA as CDR1 and SQIVND as CDR2. The CDR3 has 16 amino acids, counting the end cysteine and phenylalanine. Only the CDR3 portion is preserved as DNA: 48 bases, with reading frame beginning at the first base. V is shortened by 6 bases, J by 0 bases, and the region joining them spans 15 bases. This entry comes from a study of blood T cell repertoires in COVID-19 (dated by TCRdb to 2018 to 2020). Study-level background: The collaborator samples originated in the United States, Italy and Spain and spanned the acute and convalescent phases of COVID-19. The material from the prospective study consisted of cDNA or gDNA derived from T cells, B-cell-depleted T cells, or PBMCs. Deeply sampled blood TCRbeta repertoires from subjects exposed to, actively infected with, or recovered from COVID-19 were included in the dataset. A freely available public database, intended as a resource for researchers studying the immune response to SARS-CoV-2, is where the repertoires were released. Samples were obtained from the ongoing ImmuneRACE study (first 160 participants) and from some 1,200 subjects provided by 6 global collaborators. The sample metadata nearly always contained a de-identified subject ID, COVID-19 status, age in years and sex. HLA class I and class II types, where available, came from metadata supplied by the sample provider rather than from assay-based typing.

TCRbeta CDR3 regions were amplified from genomic DNA by means of the immunoSEQ Assay, a bias-controlled multiplex PCR. The study's own analysis went as follows. The number of nucleated cells in each sample was estimated by amplification of reference gene primers within the assay. Sequence reads were collapsed and filtered to measure the absolute abundance of every unique TCRbeta CDR3 rearrangement. For each sample, productive Simpson clonality was calculated as the square root of Simpson's diversity index across productive rearrangements. TCRdb re-hosts the immuneACCESS table, in-frame sequences only. Its copies lack some clones; in the studies checked, an unresolved V gene accounts for under half of them, and the cause for the rest is not known. V and J calls and clone size come straight from that table; D and trimming were deduced from the DNA. Here the sample has around 200,000 clones; about 85% occur a single time. The ten largest clones add up to over 5% of the sample.

One collaborating source in Seattle enrolled patients while the patients were actively infected and followed the patients over time throughout the course of disease. The collaborating institutions used their own protocols to collect whole blood in K2EDTA tubes. For TCRbeta analysis, collaborators shipped samples as frozen whole blood, isolated PBMCs, or DNA extracted from either of those sample types. The investigation overall reported the following: Clinical and demographic metadata were provided uncurated, with the amount varying by source and participant.

The receptor comes from a woman aged 40 to 50 with COVID-19, enrolled during active disease. Sequencing was performed on peripheral blood. The chain employs TRBV19 and TRBJ1-3, and TRBD1 may be the D gene, going by 6 matching bases. The CDR3 loop reads CASRGGQAFSGNTIYF. The DNA reads as follows: TGTGCCAGTAGAGGGGGACAAGCCTTCTCTGGAAACACCATATATTTT.